One sample yielded the 3 T cell receptor beta chains listed below, sequenced in a study of cytomegalovirus exposure and HLA in healthy donors. The PCR ran on 60 Vbeta and 13 Jbeta primers. Sequencing used immunoSEQ multiplex PCR; TCRdb keeps in-frame clones, though not all of them. The sample has about 120,000 clones. The source material was PBMCs. All receptors derive from a man aged 25 to 40 in good health and CMV-seronegative.

The chain uses TRBV5-1 and TRBJ2-5, with 8 bases aligning to TRBD2. Trimming cost V 1 base and J 5 bases; bases outside gene matches: 7. The V gene's germline CDR1 is SGHRS and CDR2 YFSETQ. The CDR3 is made up of 15 amino acids. The CDR3 reads CASSLLPGGPETQYF. The CDR3 DNA sequence: TGCGCCAGCAGCTTGTTGCCGGGGGGGCCCGAGACCCAGTACTTC.

The chain carries TRBV28 and TRBJ2-1; 8 nucleotides agree with TRBD1. Germline loops: CDR1 MDHEN, CDR2 SYDVKM. V shed 7 bases, J shed 6 bases, and the junction held 14 bases outside the gene matches. The CDR3 spans 16 residues. As DNA, the CDR3 is TGTGCCAGCACTTTCCCCCCCGGGACAGGCTCCAATGAGCAGTTCTTC. This sequence encodes CASTFPPGTGSNEQFF.

This chain connects TRBV20-1 to TRBJ1-6, with D tentatively TRBD1 (5 bases). The CDR3 totals 11 residues. V lost 5 bases and J lost 7, with 6 bases in between. Germline CDR1 is DFQATT and CDR2 is SNEGSKA (reference sequence). The CDR3 nucleotides are TGCAGTGCTGGGGGGAATTCACCCCTCCACTTT. Its translation: CSAGGNSPLHF.